The rows below give T cell receptor beta chains drawn from one sample of a study of T cell responses to AZD1222 COVID-19 vaccine. Profiling relied on immunoSEQ multiplex PCR, and the TCRdb table lists in-frame clones only, not all of them. The table lists more than 15,000 clones, 84% of them singletons. The sequenced sample was peripheral blood, obtained 28 days after the second AZD1222 dose. All receptors derive from an adult who received the AZD1222 COVID-19 vaccine. The conserved cysteine and the conserved F or W are not part of the CDR3 here. The order of the fields is CDR3 protein, J gene, V gene.

cdr3_aa: ASSNTGGIGEKLF
j_call: TRBJ1-4
v_call: TRBV6-5

cdr3_aa: SVIVSYNEQF
j_call: TRBJ2-1
v_call: TRBV29-1

cdr3_aa: ASSLTSGTEQF
j_call: TRBJ2-1
v_call: TRBV27

cdr3_aa: ASSLNRGRGNTIY
j_call: TRBJ1-3
v_call: TRBV7-2

cdr3_aa: ASSLARTGRGYEQY
j_call: TRBJ2-7
v_call: TRBV7-9

cdr3_aa: ASSKGGAPLH
j_call: TRBJ1-6
v_call: TRBV7-9

cdr3_aa: ASRRDGNYGYT
j_call: TRBJ1-2
v_call: TRBV6-5

cdr3_aa: ASSTRGLLGKLF
j_call: TRBJ1-4
v_call: TRBV27

cdr3_aa: ASSSSSVGQAQY
j_call: TRBJ2-5
v_call: TRBV7-2

cdr3_aa: ASSGSSGNTEAF
j_call: TRBJ1-1
v_call: TRBV5-1

cdr3_aa: ASSFSGTAGEQY
j_call: TRBJ2-7
v_call: TRBV7-9

cdr3_aa: ASSQSDGVSYEQY
j_call: TRBJ2-7
v_call: TRBV7-2

cdr3_aa: ASSLDSNTEAF
j_call: TRBJ1-1
v_call: TRBV27

cdr3_aa: SVEGQGFSYNEQF
j_call: TRBJ2-1
v_call: TRBV29-1

cdr3_aa: ASSWERGLANEKLF
j_call: TRBJ1-4
v_call: TRBV5-6

cdr3_aa: ASSIGPEDTQY
j_call: TRBJ2-3
v_call: TRBV28

cdr3_aa: ASSRQGAETQY
j_call: TRBJ2-5
v_call: TRBV7-3

cdr3_aa: ASTLVGADTGELF
j_call: TRBJ2-2
v_call: TRBV2

cdr3_aa: ATSSSGSFSYEQY
j_call: TRBJ2-7
v_call: TRBV15

cdr3_aa: ASPERVNTEAF
j_call: TRBJ1-1
v_call: TRBV6-5

cdr3_aa: ASRPTSGSYNEQF
j_call: TRBJ2-1
v_call: TRBV7-2

cdr3_aa: ASSGSFVRTVNYGYT
j_call: TRBJ1-2
v_call: TRBV9

cdr3_aa: ASSLRGGGYT
j_call: TRBJ1-2
v_call: TRBV5-4

cdr3_aa: ATSDLRTGQTDTQY
j_call: TRBJ2-3
v_call: TRBV24-1

cdr3_aa: ASSPQNYGYT
j_call: TRBJ1-2
v_call: TRBV14

cdr3_aa: ASSQATDTQY
j_call: TRBJ2-3
v_call: TRBV3-1/TRBV3-2

cdr3_aa: ASSLGLPID
j_call: TRBJ2-5
v_call: TRBV3-1/TRBV3-2

cdr3_aa: ASSLAQGAWGRAF
j_call: TRBJ1-1
v_call: TRBV7-6

cdr3_aa: ASIPASGGQGNEQF
j_call: TRBJ2-1
v_call: TRBV28

cdr3_aa: AWSVGRADTQY
j_call: TRBJ2-3
v_call: TRBV30

cdr3_aa: ASSLRFEGLDSYNEQF
j_call: TRBJ2-1
v_call: TRBV27

cdr3_aa: ASSPSTQGSAGELF
j_call: TRBJ2-2
v_call: TRBV7-2

cdr3_aa: ASSGLEVNTGELF
j_call: TRBJ2-2
v_call: TRBV2

cdr3_aa: ASSPTWDINQPQH
j_call: TRBJ1-5
v_call: TRBV19

cdr3_aa: ASSRFPGGTDTQY
j_call: TRBJ2-3
v_call: TRBV6-5

cdr3_aa: ASRVSLTQY
j_call: TRBJ2-3
v_call: TRBV6-5

cdr3_aa: ASSLELDEQF
j_call: TRBJ2-1
v_call: TRBV7-9

cdr3_aa: ASSPSDELASYEQY
j_call: TRBJ2-7
v_call: TRBV9

cdr3_aa: ASSQDLEFKQY
j_call: TRBJ2-7
v_call: TRBV4-1

cdr3_aa: AWNGDLYTGELF
j_call: TRBJ2-2
v_call: TRBV30

cdr3_aa: ASSQRTDHRSYNSPLH
j_call: TRBJ1-6
v_call: TRBV3-1/TRBV3-2

cdr3_aa: ASSQDGGYQPQH
j_call: TRBJ1-5
v_call: TRBV3-1/TRBV3-2

cdr3_aa: ASSQDLEIATEAF
j_call: TRBJ1-1
v_call: TRBV4-3

cdr3_aa: ASSERGTSGSPEQF
j_call: TRBJ2-1
v_call: TRBV2

cdr3_aa: ASSSLSGRPSYEQY
j_call: TRBJ2-7
v_call: TRBV11-2

cdr3_aa: ASSPGQGLMETQY
j_call: TRBJ2-5
v_call: TRBV7-9

cdr3_aa: ASSLPSGDHGTGELF
j_call: TRBJ2-2
v_call: TRBV5-4